This TCR beta chain is from a study of T cell responses to AZD1222 COVID-19 vaccine. TCRdb's copy holds only in-frame clones and misses some; the assay was immunoSEQ multiplex PCR. The table shows about 150,000 clones, with about 87% occurring only once. Overall study results and limits: Spike-specific TCR repertoires showed rising breadth and depth after two AZD1222 doses. In all cases, repertoires were sampled only after the peak T cell response.

Concerning this clone: The antigen is undetermined.

There are 15 residues in the CDR3. Germline-derived CDR1 and CDR2 are SGHTA and FQGNSA. Trimming cost V 0 bases and J 3 bases, with 8 bases left between them. The sequence derives from an adult in good health. The V gene is TRBV7-2, the J gene TRBJ2-2; a weak D match, TRBD2 (5 bases). The sequencing here drew on peripheral blood, taken on day 0 of AZD1222 vaccination. CDR3 in DNA: TGTGCCAGCAGCTTAGCGCGCGGGCACACCGGGGAGCTGTTTTTT. This sequence encodes CASSLARGHTGELFF.